The sample holds a few counts of the clone carrying this T cell receptor (beta chain). Antigen unknown. The entry originates in a study of T cells after yellow fever vaccination. On the study more broadly: Preparation of fractions with low cell numbers was performed using SMART-Seq v4 Ultra Low Input. Overall study findings and caveats: Within FACS-sorted repertoires, abundant clonotypes contaminating from the bulk population could be present. Re-detected after boosting: most primary clones, 96% of CD4 and 88% of CD8.

TCRdb passed the 5' RACE reads through MiXCR, listing each CDR3 protein once. Found here are over 70,000 distinct CDR3 sequences, almost 8% of them singletons; the top ten hold less than 50%. The V gene lost 1 base and the J gene lost 4 bases, with 10 bases spanning the gap. Germline V gene data show CDR1 as SGHTA and CDR2 as FQGNSA. The CDR3 length is 14 residues. This specimen consisted of CD8+ T cells sorted from PBMCs, obtained on the day of the yellow fever booster vaccination. The chain joins TRBV7-2 to TRBJ2-5, with D unresolved. The receptor comes from a man aged 25 to 40 who received the YFV17D yellow fever vaccine. The chain's CDR3 is CASSLVRDLETQYF. The CDR3 DNA follows: TGTGCCAGCAGCTTAGTTAGAGACTTAGAGACCCAGTACTTC.